This T cell receptor beta chain was obtained from a study of identifying expanded T cells in peripheral blood. This clone was seen a single time. What it binds is unknown. Study-wide results and caveats: About 1.2 clones differed between technical replicates, versus approximately 17 and 20 over time. Variance in clone template counts between approximately 2-week samples significantly increased with total template count across all healthy donors.

CDR3 size: 17 residues. V lost 4 bases and J lost 4, with 22 bases in between. Germline V gives CDR1 SGHRS, CDR2 YFSETQ. TCRdb's copy holds only in-frame clones and misses some; the assay was immunoSEQ multiplex PCR. The sample shows roughly 100,000 clones, around 89% of them seen only once. This chain links TRBV5-1 with TRBJ2-3, with D tentatively TRBD1 (5 bases). This receptor was taken from a person aged 18 to 75 in good health. The sample taken for sequencing was blood. The CDR3 DNA sequence: TGCGCCAGCAGCCTGGGGCAGCGTCTTACCTCGGCAGATACGCAGTATTTT. The encoded protein is CASSLGQRLTSADTQYF.